Each of the 13 T cell receptor beta chains below was sequenced from the same sample in a study of blood T cell repertoires in COVID-19. Clones were read by immunoSEQ multiplex PCR, and TCRdb kept only the in-frame ones, dropping some. The sample lists approximately 24,000 clones; around nine tenths were seen once. The sequenced material came from peripheral blood. The receptor set was obtained from a man aged 50 or older with active COVID-19.

This clone was counted a single time. The rearrangement uses TRBV24-1 and TRBJ2-3, with TRBD1 identical over 10 bases. CDR1 and CDR2 from the germline V gene are KGHDR and SFDVKD. The CDR3 has 18 amino acids. With V trimmed by 3 bases and J by 1 base, 9 bases remained unmatched. In nucleotides, the CDR3 is TGTGCCACCAGTGATCCAAGGACAGGGGGGTTAGGCACAGATACGCAGTATTTT. Translating gives CATSDPRTGGLGTDTQYF.

J is TRBJ1-4 and V is TRBV18, with D uncertain. This CDR3 is 15 amino acids long. CDR1 is KGHSH, CDR2 LQKENI, per germline. V dropped 2 bases and J dropped 6 bases, with 13 bases sitting between them. In DNA form, the CDR3 reads TGTGCCAGCTCACCAGGGGTGACCGGGGATGAAAAACTGTTTTTT. Its protein product is CASSPGVTGDEKLFF.

This clone was observed a single time. The V gene is TRBV19, the J gene TRBJ1-2; the D is unclear. The CDR3 has 13 residues. The ends were cut back, 7 bases at V and 4 bases at J, with 13 bases in the middle. Germline CDR1 and CDR2: LNHDA and SQIVND (reference sequence). The CDR3 DNA reads as TGTGCCAGTATAGGTGGAGGGAGCTATGGCTACACCTTC. Translation: CASIGGGSYGYTF.

The rearrangement joins TRBV27 to TRBJ2-7; 9 bases are shared with TRBD1. The germline CDR1 and CDR2 sequences are MNHEY and SMNVEV (reference sequence). Trimming at V came to 3 bases and at J to 3 bases, leaving 6 bases not matched to a gene. CDR3 size: 15 residues. The CDR3 nucleotides read TGTGCCAGCAGTTTTAAGGACAGGGGAGGCTACGAGCAGTACTTC. Its translation is CASSFKDRGGYEQYF.

V gene TRBV5-1 combines with J gene TRBJ1-2, with 9 bases matching TRBD1. V dropped 4 bases and J dropped 4; count of bases not matched to a gene: 5. Germline-derived CDR1 and CDR2 are SGHRS and YFSETQ. This CDR3 spans 14 amino acids. The CDR3 loop is CASSQGQGGYGYTF. CDR3 DNA: TGCGCCAGCAGCCAGGGACAGGGCGGCTATGGCTACACCTTC.

V and J are TRBV27 and TRBJ2-5; D may be TRBD1 (6 bases). Germline-derived CDR1 and CDR2 are MNHEY and SMNVEV (reference sequence). The CDR3 consists of 12 residues. Trimming cost V 6 bases and J 5 bases, with 10 bases left between them. CDR3 sequence (DNA): TGTGCCAGCAGGGACAGTTGGGAGACCCAGTACTTC. The encoded protein is CASRDSWETQYF.

This chain joins TRBV7-9 and TRBJ2-1; D is perhaps TRBD1 (5 bases). CDR3 length equals 18 residues. V lost 5 bases and J 1 base, leaving 21 bases between the germline ends. Germline V gene data show CDR1 as SEHNR and CDR2 as FQNEAQ (reference sequence). The CDR3 DNA reads TGTGCCAGCAGCCCCATGATCCTGACAGAGACTTCCTACAATGAGCAGTTCTTC. Residues: CASSPMILTETSYNEQFF.

The gene calls are TRBV12-3 or TRBV12-4 and TRBJ2-1; D gene unclear. CDR3 size: 12 residues. The V and J ends lost 6 bases and 4 bases respectively, with 7 bases between them. For the CDR3, the DNA is TGTGCCAGCAGCACAATTTACAATGAGCAGTTCTTC. Encoded protein: CASSTIYNEQFF.

V and J are TRBV29-1 and TRBJ2-7; TRBD1 aligns across 9 bases. This CDR3 spans 14 amino acids. V lost 6 bases and J lost 2; bases outside the gene matches: 8. Germline V gene lookup returns CDR1 SQVTM and CDR2 ANQGSEA. The CDR3 sequence is CSVLRDRAPYEQYV. Written as DNA, the CDR3 is TGCAGCGTCCTCCGGGACAGGGCCCCCTACGAGCAGTACGTC.

As regards this clone: Relative to the germline gene, one junction end is altered; a read error may explain this. This sequence joins TRBV6-6 and TRBJ1-5, with TRBD1 as a possible D gene (5 bases). CDR3 length: 16 amino acids. Germline-derived CDR1 and CDR2 are MNHNY and SVGAGI (reference sequence). The CDR3 loop is CASSNSDGGGNQPQHF. The CDR3 DNA follows: TGTGCCAGCAGTAACTCAGACGGGGGAGGAAATCAGCCCCAGCATTTT.

The V call is TRBV7-9, the J call TRBJ2-3; 11 bases are a match to TRBD2. Losses at the gene ends were 7 bases for V and 3 bases for J; bases not matched to a gene: 12. The CDR3 loop spans 17 amino acids. Germline loops: CDR1 SEHNR, CDR2 FQNEAQ (reference sequence). The CDR3 region has the DNA TGTGCCAGCACCCACGGGGTAGCGGGAGGGCCAACAGATACGCAGTATTTT. It codes for CASTHGVAGGPTDTQYF.

The chain uses TRBV30 and TRBJ2-3; a weak D match, TRBD1 (6 bases). Germline V gene sequence: CDR1 GTSNPN, CDR2 SVGIG (reference sequence). With 5 bases removed from V and 2 bases from J, the gap between germline ends came to 14 bases. The CDR3 is 14 residues long. In DNA, the CDR3 is TGTGCCTGGGGGTACCAGGGGTTCACAGATACGCAGTATTTT. Amino acids: CAWGYQGFTDTQYF.

The chain links TRBV5-6 to TRBJ2-1, with 10 bases identical to TRBD1. CDR1 is SGHDT and CDR2 is YYEEEE in the germline V gene. CDR3 size: 16 residues. V shed 1 base, J shed 8 bases, and the junction held 9 bases outside the gene matches. The DNA of the CDR3 is TGTGCCAGCAGCTTGCCGGGACAGGGGCCAAGAGATGAGCAGTTCTTC. As protein: CASSLPGQGPRDEQFF.